These T cell receptor beta chains were read from a single sample in a study of T cell responses to AZD1222 COVID-19 vaccine. Clones were sequenced by immunoSEQ multiplex PCR, and TCRdb holds only the in-frame ones, with some missing. This sample has 90,000 to 150,000 clones, with 65% to 90% found just once. Sample: peripheral blood, taken on day 0 of AZD1222 vaccination. The source of these receptors is an adult in good health. The CDR3 runs from the conserved cysteine through the conserved F or W. The D gene is left open where the match is weak.

cdr3_length,j_call,d_call,v_call,cdr3_nt,cdr3_aa
11,TRBJ1-2,-,TRBV29-1,TGCAGCGTGGGGAGGGAAGATGGCTACACCTTC,CSVGREDGYTF
16,TRBJ2-1,TRBD2,TRBV5-1,TGCGCCAGCAGCCACCGGACTAGCGGGGCAGTGAATGAGCAGTTCTTC,CASSHRTSGAVNEQFF
15,TRBJ2-1,-,TRBV18,TGTGCCAGCTCACCGCAGGGTTTGAGTTACAATGAGCAGTTCTTC,CASSPQGLSYNEQFF
17,TRBJ1-5,TRBD1,TRBV4-1,TGCGCCAGCAGCCAAGGCCCGGGACAGGGGGTTCGTCAGCCCCAGCATTTT,CASSQGPGQGVRQPQHF
15,TRBJ2-7,-,TRBV7-9,TGTGCCAGCAGCTCAGACAGGTGGCCCGGGAGCGAGCAGTACTTC,CASSSDRWPGSEQYF
14,TRBJ2-1,-,TRBV4-2,TGTGCCAGCAGCCAAGGCCGGTCTGCCAATGAGCAGTTCTTC,CASSQGRSANEQFF
13,TRBJ2-1,TRBD2,TRBV18,TGTGCCAGCTCACCACCTGCGGGAGATGAGCAGTTCTTC,CASSPPAGDEQFF
12,TRBJ2-3,-,TRBV5-4,TGTGCCAGCAGCGGGGGCACAGATACGCAGTATTTT,CASSGGTDTQYF
17,TRBJ1-2,-,TRBV1,TGCACCAGCAGCTCGATGAGTTTGTGCGAAAACACCTATGGCTACACCTTC,CTSSSMSLCENTYGYTF
14,TRBJ2-1,-,TRBV28,TGTGCCAGCAGTTCGCCAGGGCTATACAATGAGCAGTTCTTC,CASSSPGLYNEQFF
14,TRBJ1-3,-,TRBV10-1,TGCGCCAGCAGAGAAGGGACAAGTGGAAACACCATATATTTT,CASREGTSGNTIYF